This is a list of T cell receptor beta chains from one sample in a study of T cells in narcolepsy. TCRdb's copy holds only in-frame clones and misses some; the assay was immunoSEQ multiplex PCR. The profile shows 25,000 to 35,000 clones, more than 70% of them singletons. The source material was memory (CD45RA-) CD4+ T cells from blood. The receptors stem from a human donor in good health. The conserved cysteine and the conserved F or W are not part of the CDR3 here. D genes are given only for firm matches.

D gene,V gene,J gene,CDR3 protein
-,TRBV28,TRBJ2-5,ASSLSLTVGTQY
-,TRBV28,TRBJ1-2,ASSPPGRGNYGYT
-,TRBV30,TRBJ1-5,AWSVSHSNQPQH
-,TRBV9,TRBJ1-1,ASSVAGSQSEAF
TRBD2,TRBV28,TRBJ2-7,ASRGLAAYEQY
TRBD2,TRBV7-2,TRBJ2-5,ASKRGGTSGAQETQY
TRBD1,TRBV6-5,TRBJ1-2,ASSLTGAGGYT
TRBD1,TRBV7-2,TRBJ2-2,ASSLAGQGTGELF
TRBD1,TRBV7-9,TRBJ2-7,ASRGDSYEQY
-,TRBV28,TRBJ2-7,ASSLGLSEQY
TRBD1,TRBV5-6,TRBJ2-2,ASSLPGQVTGELF
TRBD1,TRBV6-4,TRBJ1-2,ASSVGTGGSNYGYT
TRBD1,TRBV5-4,TRBJ1-6,ASSVDRGSNSPLH
TRBD1,TRBV6-5,TRBJ1-2,ASSYNPQGASGYT
-,TRBV7-2,TRBJ1-5,ASSPNWGQPQH
-,TRBV10-3,TRBJ1-3,AIGTPGFGNTIY
-,TRBV7-9,TRBJ2-5,ASSLAVKDATQY
-,TRBV7-9,TRBJ2-3,ASGLGQYTDTQY
-,TRBV27,TRBJ2-1,ASSLARGSEYNEQF
TRBD1,TRBV10-3,TRBJ1-2,AGGQGNYGYT
-,TRBV2,TRBJ2-1,ASSVGYNEQF
-,TRBV29-1,TRBJ2-2,SVNKGGPGELF
-,TRBV4-3,TRBJ1-2,ASSQTAHYGYT
-,TRBV4-1,TRBJ2-1,ASSQLGTGRAINEQF
-,TRBV6-6,TRBJ1-4,ASSNSGQVNEKLF
-,TRBV4-1,TRBJ2-1,ASSLRGDNEQF
-,TRBV30,TRBJ1-2,AWNPGSVGRGGYT
TRBD2,TRBV4-2,TRBJ2-2,ASSPSLAGGVNTGELF
-,TRBV29-1,TRBJ1-1,SVKFGGKYTEAF
TRBD1,TRBV5-4,TRBJ2-7,ASSRTGASSYEQY
-,TRBV6-5,TRBJ1-2,ASRVGALKGYT
-,TRBV6-5,TRBJ1-2,ASSFLSGNIYGYT
-,TRBV7-2,TRBJ1-5,ASSLDSGGNQPQH
-,TRBV15,TRBJ1-3,ATSRDRGPSGNTIY
-,TRBV28,TRBJ1-5,ASSLESLDQPQH
TRBD2,TRBV28,TRBJ2-1,ASTSGSYNEQF